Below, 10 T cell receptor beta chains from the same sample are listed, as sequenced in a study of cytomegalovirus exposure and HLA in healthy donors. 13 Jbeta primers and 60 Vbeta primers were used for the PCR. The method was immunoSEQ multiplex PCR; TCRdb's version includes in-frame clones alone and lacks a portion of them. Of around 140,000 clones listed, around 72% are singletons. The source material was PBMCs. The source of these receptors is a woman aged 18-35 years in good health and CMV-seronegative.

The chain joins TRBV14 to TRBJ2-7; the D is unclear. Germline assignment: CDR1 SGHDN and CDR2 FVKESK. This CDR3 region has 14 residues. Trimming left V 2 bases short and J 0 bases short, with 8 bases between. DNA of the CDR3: TGTGCCAGCAGCCAACAATACAGCTCCTACGAGCAGTACTTC. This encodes CASSQQYSSYEQYF.

The chain's CDR3 is CASSVVGTGELFF. CDR3 DNA: TGTGCCAGCAGCGTAGTCGGCACCGGGGAGCTGTTTTTT. V gene TRBV9 combines with J gene TRBJ2-2; no definite D call. CDR3 size: 13 residues. Trimming left V 0 bases short and J 4 bases short, with 4 bases between. Germline CDR1 and CDR2: SGDLS and YYNGEE.

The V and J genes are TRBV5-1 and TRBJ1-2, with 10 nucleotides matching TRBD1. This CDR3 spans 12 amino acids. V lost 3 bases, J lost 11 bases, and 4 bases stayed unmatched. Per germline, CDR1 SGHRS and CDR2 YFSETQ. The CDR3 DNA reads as TGCGCCAGCAGCTCAGCGGACAGGGGGTACACCTTC. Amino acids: CASSSADRGYTF. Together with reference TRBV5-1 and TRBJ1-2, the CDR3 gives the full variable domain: KAGVTQTPRYLIKTRGQQVTLSCSPISGHRSVSWYQQTPGQGLQFLFEYFSETQRNKGNFPGRFSGRQFSNSRSEMNVSTLELGDSALYLCASSSADRGYTFGSGTRLTVV.

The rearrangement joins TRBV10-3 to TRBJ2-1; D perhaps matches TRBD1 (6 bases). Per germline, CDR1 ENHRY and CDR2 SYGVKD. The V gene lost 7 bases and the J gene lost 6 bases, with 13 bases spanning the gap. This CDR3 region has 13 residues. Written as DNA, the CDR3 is TGTGCCATCAAAGGGGAAGGGGGCAATGAGCAGTTCTTC. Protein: CAIKGEGGNEQFF.

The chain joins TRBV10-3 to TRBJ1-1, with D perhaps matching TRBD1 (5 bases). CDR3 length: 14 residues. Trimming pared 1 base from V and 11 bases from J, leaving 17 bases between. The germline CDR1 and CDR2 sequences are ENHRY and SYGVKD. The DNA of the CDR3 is TGTGCCATCAGTGAGTTCGGACAAGGGGAAATGGCTTTCTTT. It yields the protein CAISEFGQGEMAFF.

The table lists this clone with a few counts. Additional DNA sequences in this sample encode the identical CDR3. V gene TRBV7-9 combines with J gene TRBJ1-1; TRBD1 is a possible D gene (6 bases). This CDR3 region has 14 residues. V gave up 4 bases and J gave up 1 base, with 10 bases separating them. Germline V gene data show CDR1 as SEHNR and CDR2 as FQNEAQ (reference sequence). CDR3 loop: CASSSWTENTEAFF. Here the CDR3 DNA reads TGTGCCAGCAGCTCCTGGACAGAGAACACTGAAGCTTTCTTT.

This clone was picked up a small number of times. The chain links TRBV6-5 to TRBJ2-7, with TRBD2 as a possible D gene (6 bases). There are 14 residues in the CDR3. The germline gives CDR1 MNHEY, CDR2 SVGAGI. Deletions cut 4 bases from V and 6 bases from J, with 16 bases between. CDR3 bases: TGTGCCAGCAGTTTTATGGGGGGTGTGAGCGAGCAGTACTTC. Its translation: CASSFMGGVSEQYF.

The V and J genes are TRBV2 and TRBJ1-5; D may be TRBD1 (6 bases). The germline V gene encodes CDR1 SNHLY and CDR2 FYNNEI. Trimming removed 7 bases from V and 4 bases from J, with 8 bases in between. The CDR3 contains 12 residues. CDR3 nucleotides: TGTGCCAGCAAGAGGGGGAATCAGCCCCAGCATTTT. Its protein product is CASKRGNQPQHF.

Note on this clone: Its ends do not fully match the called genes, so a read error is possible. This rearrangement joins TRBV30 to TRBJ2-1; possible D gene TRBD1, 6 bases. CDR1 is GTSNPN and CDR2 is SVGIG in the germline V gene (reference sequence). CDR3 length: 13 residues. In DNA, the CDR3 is TGTGCCTTGAGTGTCCAGGGGTACAATGAGCAGTTCTTC. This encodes CALSVQGYNEQFF.

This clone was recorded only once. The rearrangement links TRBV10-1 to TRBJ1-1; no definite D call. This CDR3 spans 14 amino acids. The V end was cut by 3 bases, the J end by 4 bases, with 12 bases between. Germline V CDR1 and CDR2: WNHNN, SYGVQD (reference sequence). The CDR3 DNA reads TGCGCCAGCAGTGATGCCCGGTCCGCCACTGAAGCTTTCTTT. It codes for CASSDARSATEAFF.